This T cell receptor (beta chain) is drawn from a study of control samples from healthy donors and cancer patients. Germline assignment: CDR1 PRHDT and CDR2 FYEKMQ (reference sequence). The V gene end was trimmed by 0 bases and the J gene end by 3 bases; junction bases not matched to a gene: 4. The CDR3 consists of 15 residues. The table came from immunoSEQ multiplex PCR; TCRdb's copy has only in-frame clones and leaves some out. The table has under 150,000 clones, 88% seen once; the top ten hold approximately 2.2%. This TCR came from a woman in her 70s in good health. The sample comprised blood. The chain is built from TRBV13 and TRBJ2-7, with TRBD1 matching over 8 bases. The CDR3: CASSLGRTGFYEQYF. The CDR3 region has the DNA TGTGCCAGCAGCTTAGGGAGGACAGGGTTCTACGAGCAGTACTTC.